The 11 T cell receptor beta chains given below trace back to one sample, sequenced in a study of human CD8 memory T cell subsets. UMI-labeled 5' RACE yielded the TCR beta libraries. TCRdb re-called the 5' RACE reads through MiXCR, storing one row per CDR3 protein. The sample contains some 7,400 distinct CDR3 sequences, around 4.2% of which appear only once. Sequenced material: CD8+ T cells from PBMCs. The source is a human donor in good health.

This clonotype has ten or more counts. CDR3 nucleotides: TGCAGCGTTGCGTCAGGGGGTTATACTGAAGCTTTCTTT. It specifies CSVASGGYTEAFF. The chain carries TRBV29-1 and TRBJ1-1, with 7 bases identical to TRBD1. The CDR3 extends over 13 amino acids. The germline V gene encodes CDR1 SQVTM and CDR2 ANQGSEA. The V gene end was trimmed by 4 bases and the J gene end by 5 bases; junction bases not matched to a gene: 7.

This clonotype was detected a few times. The chain links TRBV19 to TRBJ2-7, with D unresolved. Trimming removed 3 bases from V and 2 bases from J, with 8 bases in between. CDR1 LNHDA and CDR2 SQIVND come from the germline V gene (reference sequence). The CDR3 contains 13 residues. The CDR3 sequence: CASSMRQTYEQYF. The CDR3, as DNA: TGTGCCAGTAGTATGAGGCAGACCTACGAGCAGTACTTC.

The chain is built from TRBV27 and TRBJ2-7; 11 bases agree with TRBD2. The V segment lost 3 bases and the J segment 1 base; nucleotides outside the gene matches: 8. The germline V gene encodes CDR1 MNHEY and CDR2 SMNVEV (reference sequence). This CDR3 is 17 amino acids long. The CDR3 is CASSFSSRTSGSYEQYF. The CDR3 DNA reads TGTGCCAGCAGTTTTTCCAGTCGGACTAGCGGGTCCTACGAGCAGTACTTC.

The chain links TRBV11-2 to TRBJ2-3; D remains unclear. Germline V gene lookup returns CDR1 SGHAT and CDR2 FQNNGV. The CDR3 extends over 21 amino acids. V lost 2 bases and J 0 bases, leaving 27 bases between the germline ends. The CDR3 loop reads CASSLYNAMSSGRSSTDTQYF. The CDR3 DNA sequence: TGTGCCAGCAGCTTATATAACGCTATGTCTTCGGGCCGATCTAGCACAGATACGCAGTATTTT.

This clonotype was seen many times. The chain has TRBV6-6 and TRBJ2-7; TRBD2 aligns across 7 bases. Germline V CDR1 and CDR2: MNHNY, SVGAGI (reference sequence). The length of the CDR3 is 15 residues. V was pared by 0 bases and J by 3 bases, with 5 bases of the junction left unmatched. CDR3 nucleotides: TGTGCCAGCAGTTACTCGGCAGGCGGGGGCTACGAGCAGTACTTC. Protein sequence: CASSYSAGGGYEQYF.

This clonotype was detected a few times. The chain recombines TRBV7-9 with TRBJ2-1; the D gene could be TRBD1 or TRBD2 (5 bases each). Germline V CDR1 and CDR2: SEHNR, FQNEAQ (reference sequence). The CDR3 extends over 14 amino acids. Trimming took 3 bases from V and 6 from J, leaving 12 bases between them. The CDR3 reads CASSFGSGLNEQFF. CDR3 nucleotides: TGTGCCAGCAGCTTTGGCTCGGGGCTCAATGAGCAGTTCTTC.

This clonotype is medium-sized in the sample. The V gene is TRBV6-2 or TRBV6-3, the J gene TRBJ2-3; 9 bases map to TRBD2. Trimming took 4 bases from V and 0 from J; bases not matched to a gene: 2. Germline CDR1 MNHEY, CDR2 SVGEGT. The CDR3 is made up of 15 amino acids. The CDR3 sequence is CASSFTSGSTDTQYF. CDR3 DNA sequence: TGTGCCAGCAGTTTCACTAGCGGGAGCACAGATACGCAGTATTTT.

In its sample, this clonotype was seen many times. The chain carries TRBV3-1 and TRBJ1-1; maybe TRBD1 (6 bases). The germline V and J ends were trimmed by 3 bases and 1 base, with 24 bases remaining between them. This CDR3 contains 19 residues. From germline, CDR1 is LGHDT and CDR2 YNNKEL (reference sequence). Here the CDR3 DNA reads TGTGCCAGCAGCCATCCGATCAGGGGTCGAGGCCCGGGGAACACTGAAGCTTTCTTT. Encoded protein: CASSHPIRGRGPGNTEAFF.

This clonotype was detected a few times. V gene TRBV6-2 or TRBV6-3 combines with J gene TRBJ2-2; weak D call: TRBD2 (5 bases). Germline lookup yields CDR1 MNHEY and CDR2 SVGEGT. This CDR3 region has 14 residues. Trimming shortened V by 6 bases and J by 4 bases, and 12 bases separated the two germline ends. The CDR3 spells CASSATGGTGELFF. In nucleotides, the CDR3 is TGTGCCAGCAGCGCAACCGGAGGCACCGGGGAGCTGTTTTTT.

Many counts were recorded for this clonotype. The CDR3 loop is CASSPTGGKTEAFF. The CDR3 DNA sequence: TGTGCCAGCAGCCCGACAGGGGGCAAAACTGAAGCTTTCTTT. The chain couples TRBV7-9 to TRBJ1-1; 10 nucleotides match TRBD1. With V trimmed by 5 bases and J by 5 bases, 5 bases remained unmatched. The CDR3 sequence is 14 residues long. Germline V gives CDR1 SEHNR, CDR2 FQNEAQ (reference sequence).

The table lists this clonotype with many counts. The CDR3 sequence is CASSYPGRPTYNEQFF. For the CDR3, the DNA is TGTGCCAGCAGTTACCCGGGCAGACCCACCTACAATGAGCAGTTCTTC. J is TRBJ2-1 and V is TRBV28; D uncertain. The CDR3 loop spans 16 amino acids. Deletions cut 4 bases from V and 2 bases from J, with 15 bases between. Germline assignment: CDR1 MDHEN and CDR2 SYDVKM.